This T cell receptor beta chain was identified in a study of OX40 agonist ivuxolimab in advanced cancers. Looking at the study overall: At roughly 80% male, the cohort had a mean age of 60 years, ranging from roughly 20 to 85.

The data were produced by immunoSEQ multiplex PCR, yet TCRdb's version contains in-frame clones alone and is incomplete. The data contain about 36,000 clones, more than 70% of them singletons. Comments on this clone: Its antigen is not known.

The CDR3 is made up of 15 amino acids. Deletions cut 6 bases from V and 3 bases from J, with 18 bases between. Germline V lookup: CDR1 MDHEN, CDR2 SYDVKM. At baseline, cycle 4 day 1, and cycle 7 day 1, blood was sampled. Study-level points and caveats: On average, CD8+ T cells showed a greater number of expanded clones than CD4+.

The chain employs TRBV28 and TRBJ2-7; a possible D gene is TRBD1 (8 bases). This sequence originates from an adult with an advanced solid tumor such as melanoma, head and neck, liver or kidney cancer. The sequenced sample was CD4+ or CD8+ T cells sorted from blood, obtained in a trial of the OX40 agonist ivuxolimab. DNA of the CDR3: TGTGCCAGCAGACACACAGGGGGGGTTGGCTACGAGCAGTACTTC. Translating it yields CASRHTGGVGYEQYF.